One and the same sample provided the 26 T cell receptor beta chains below, sequenced in a study of cytomegalovirus exposure and HLA in healthy donors. The PCR used 60 Vbeta and 13 Jbeta primers. The protocol was immunoSEQ multiplex PCR, while the TCRdb copy is restricted to in-frame clones and leaves out a portion. The table lists around 120,000 clones, about 80% of them singletons, with approximately 8.8% in the top ten. What was sequenced was PBMCs. The receptor set was obtained from a female donor in good health and CMV-seropositive.

This chain links TRBV4-3 with TRBJ1-1; D is unresolved. The CDR3 length is 15 residues. Germline assignment: CDR1 LGHNA and CDR2 YSLEER. V shed 2 bases and J shed 5 bases, with 15 bases lying between them. The CDR3, as DNA: TGCGCCAGCAGCCAAACCCCGACGGGGAGAACTGAAGCTTTCTTT. Amino acid sequence: CASSQTPTGRTEAFF.

The genes are TRBV11-2 and TRBJ2-3, with 12 bases identical to TRBD2. V was clipped by 5 bases and J by 5 bases; unmatched bases: 11. Germline CDR1 and CDR2: SGHAT and FQNNGV. The CDR3 covers 17 residues. The CDR3 loop reads CASSPTQLAGGRDTQYF. The CDR3 DNA reads TGTGCCAGCAGCCCGACTCAACTAGCGGGGGGAAGAGATACGCAGTATTTT.

The gene calls are TRBV11-2 and TRBJ1-2; the match to TRBD1 covers 9 bases. Germline V gene lookup returns CDR1 SGHAT and CDR2 FQNNGV. CDR3 size: 15 residues. Trimming cost V 1 base and J 7 bases; bases outside gene matches: 7. This CDR3 reads CASSLAGDRDGGYTF. CDR3 DNA sequence: TGTGCCAGCAGCTTAGCCGGGGACAGGGACGGTGGCTACACCTTC.

This clone came up once. V gene TRBV6-6 combines with J gene TRBJ2-7; 9 bases match TRBD2. Germline assignment: CDR1 MNHNY and CDR2 SVGAGI (reference sequence). Losses at the gene ends were 8 bases for V and 2 bases for J; bases not matched to a gene: 7. The CDR3 loop spans 14 amino acids. The chain's CDR3 is CASERGDTTYEQYF. CDR3 coding DNA: TGTGCCAGCGAGCGGGGGGATACCACCTACGAGCAGTACTTC.

The chain couples TRBV5-4 to TRBJ2-1, with 9 positions matching TRBD2. With 1 base clipped from V and 1 base from J, the junction kept 3 bases outside the gene matches. CDR1 is SGHNT, CDR2 YYREEE, per germline (reference sequence). There are 16 residues in the CDR3. CDR3 nucleotides: TGTGCCAGCAGCTTGAGCGGGGGGATTTCCTACAATGAGCAGTTCTTC. Amino acids: CASSLSGGISYNEQFF.

The chain combines TRBV28 with TRBJ2-5; 9 bases are shared with TRBD2. With V trimmed by 3 bases and J by 7 bases, 9 bases remained unmatched. The CDR3 is made up of 15 amino acids. Germline CDR1 reads MDHEN; CDR2 reads SYDVKM. CDR3 in amino acids: CASSFGAGGPGTQYF. As DNA, the CDR3 is TGTGCCAGCAGTTTCGGGGCGGGGGGGCCAGGGACCCAGTACTTC.

V and J are TRBV10-1 and TRBJ1-1; D remains ambiguous. This CDR3 has 10 amino acids. The V gene's germline CDR1 is WNHNN and CDR2 SYGVQD (reference sequence). The V and J ends lost 9 bases and 3 bases respectively, with 5 bases between them. The CDR3 protein is CASIYTEAFF. The CDR3 DNA reads as TGCGCCAGTATTTACACTGAAGCTTTCTTT.

V is TRBV30 and J is TRBJ1-2; D remains ambiguous. The V end was cut by 2 bases, the J end by 6 bases, with 7 bases between. Germline CDR1 GTSNPN, CDR2 SVGIG (reference sequence). The CDR3 has 11 residues. DNA of the CDR3: TGTGCCTGGAGTATCGCGAATGGCTACACCTTC. It encodes CAWSIANGYTF.

The V gene is TRBV30, the J gene TRBJ1-2, with D unresolved. CDR1 is GTSNPN and CDR2 is SVGIG in the germline V gene (reference sequence). CDR3 length: 12 amino acids. V shed 0 bases and J shed 5 bases, with 7 bases lying between them. CDR3 coding DNA: TGTGCCTGGAGTGTTGGGCAGTATGGCTACACCTTC. Protein: CAWSVGQYGYTF.

The rearrangement links TRBV5-1 to TRBJ2-1; D possibly corresponds to TRBD1 (6 bases). This CDR3 comprises 15 residues. From germline, CDR1 is SGHRS and CDR2 YFSETQ. The V and J ends lost 0 bases and 1 base respectively, with 8 bases between them. Here the CDR3 reads CASSLGQESYNEQFF. CDR3 coding DNA: TGCGCCAGCAGCTTGGGACAGGAGTCCTACAATGAGCAGTTCTTC.

The chain joins TRBV30 to TRBJ1-5; possibly TRBD1 for D (6 bases). Looked up from germline, CDR1 is GTSNPN and CDR2 is SVGIG (reference sequence). Trimming took off 0 bases at V and 7 bases at J, with 10 bases between the two ends. This CDR3 has 13 residues. The CDR3 protein is CAWSVNREQPQHF. The DNA for the CDR3 is TGTGCCTGGAGTGTTAACAGGGAACAGCCCCAGCATTTT.

This sequence joins TRBV5-1 and TRBJ1-1, with D perhaps matching TRBD1 (6 bases). Germline V gives CDR1 SGHRS, CDR2 YFSETQ. The CDR3 sequence is 14 residues long. Trimming shortened V by 1 base and J by 4 bases, and 11 bases separated the two germline ends. The CDR3 region has the DNA TGCGCCAGCAGCTTGACAGGGATCGTCACTGAAGCTTTCTTT. It encodes CASSLTGIVTEAFF.

This clone was counted between two and nine times. V usage is TRBV29-1 and J usage is TRBJ1-2; D remains ambiguous. CDR3 length: 12 residues. The V gene's germline CDR1 is SQVTM and CDR2 ANQGSEA. The V and J ends lost 2 bases and 5 bases respectively, with 9 bases between them. CDR3 region: CSVEHREYGYTF. The CDR3 bases are TGCAGCGTTGAACATAGGGAGTATGGCTACACCTTC.

The rearrangement uses TRBV21-1 and TRBJ2-5; the table's D call, TRBD1, has no DNA check behind it. TRBV21-1 is termed a pseudogene. This CDR3 comprises 15 residues. In DNA, the CDR3 is TGTGCCAGCATTACTGGACAGGGACGGAAAGAGACCCAGTACTTC. This sequence encodes CASITGQGRKETQYF.

The chain uses TRBV19 and TRBJ1-2; D gene uncertain. The germline CDR1 and CDR2 sequences are LNHDA and SQIVND (reference sequence). V lost 3 bases and J 2 bases, leaving 16 bases between the germline ends. This CDR3 comprises 16 residues. CDR3 protein: CASSIIRTDQNYGYTF. The CDR3 DNA reads TGTGCCAGTAGTATTATAAGGACTGACCAAAACTATGGCTACACCTTC.

V is TRBV7-9 and J is TRBJ1-2; no definite D call. Germline-derived CDR1 and CDR2 are SEHNR and FQNEAQ (reference sequence). Trimming shortened V by 1 base and J by 4 bases, and 10 bases separated the two germline ends. The CDR3 runs to 14 residues. The CDR3 DNA is TGTGCCAGCAGCTTAGTGGGCGCCGGCTATGGCTACACCTTC. This gives the protein CASSLVGAGYGYTF.

The V and J genes are TRBV28 and TRBJ2-2, with a possible D match to TRBD1 (5 bases). Trimming left V 7 bases short and J 1 base short, with 10 bases between. CDR3 length: 14 amino acids. The germline V gene encodes CDR1 MDHEN and CDR2 SYDVKM. CDR3 in DNA: TGTGCCAGCATCCACGGACAGAACACCGGGGAGCTGTTTTTT. Translated: CASIHGQNTGELFF.

V is TRBV30 and J is TRBJ1-6, with D possibly being TRBD1 (6 bases). CDR1 and CDR2 from the germline V gene are GTSNPN and SVGIG (reference sequence). V was cut by 1 base and J by 0 bases, with 16 bases left in between. The CDR3 is 18 residues long. The CDR3 sequence: CAWSGRRTESSYNSPLHF. CDR3 nucleotides: TGTGCCTGGAGTGGACGCAGGACAGAAAGCTCCTATAATTCACCCCTCCACTTT.

This clone came up a few times. The chain employs TRBV6-1 and TRBJ2-7; D is ambiguous. Per the germline V gene, CDR1 is MNHNS and CDR2 is SASEGT. The V gene lost 8 bases and the J gene lost 6 bases, with 23 bases spanning the gap. The CDR3 extends over 15 amino acids. The CDR3 coding sequence is TGTGCCAGCCCTCCGGAGAGAGCAGTCCTGGGCGAGCAGTACTTC. The encoded protein is CASPPERAVLGEQYF.

The genes are TRBV6-5 and TRBJ1-2; D ambiguous. Per germline, CDR1 MNHEY and CDR2 SVGAGI. Trimming removed 3 bases from V and 6 bases from J, with 14 bases in between. CDR3 size: 14 residues. CDR3 protein: CASSYPGRGDGYTF. The CDR3 DNA reads as TGTGCCAGCAGTTATCCCGGGAGAGGCGATGGCTACACCTTC.

The rearrangement joins TRBV7-2 to TRBJ2-5, with a possible D match to TRBD1 (5 bases). This CDR3 is built from 14 residues. Trimming removed 0 bases from V and 3 bases from J, with 8 bases in between. The germline CDR1 and CDR2 sequences are SGHTA and FQGNSA. The CDR3 DNA reads as TGTGCCAGCAGCTTAGCCCGCAGGGAAGAGACCCAGTACTTC. It codes for CASSLARREETQYF.

This chain connects TRBV18 to TRBJ1-6; the D gene is possibly TRBD1 (5 bases). This CDR3 has 13 residues. V shed 2 bases and J shed 10 bases, with 9 bases lying between them. Germline V gene data show CDR1 as KGHSH and CDR2 as LQKENI. CDR3 in amino acids: CASSPWGESPLHF. DNA for the CDR3: TGTGCCAGCTCACCATGGGGGGAGTCACCCCTCCACTTT. Full variable domain (outside the CDR3, taken from reference TRBV18 and TRBJ1-6): NAGVMQNPRHLVRRRGQEARLRCSPMKGHSHVYWYRQLPEEGLKFMVYLQKENIIDESGMPKERFSAEFPKEGPSILRIQQVVRGDSAAYFCASSPWGESPLHFGNGTRLTVT.

The chain carries TRBV5-1 and TRBJ2-1; D possibly corresponds to TRBD2 (6 bases). The germline CDR1 and CDR2 sequences are SGHRS and YFSETQ. The CDR3 is 16 amino acids. Between the trimmed V and J ends, which lost 1 base and 6 bases, there was a span of 17 bases. The CDR3 nucleotides read TGCGCCAGCAGCTTGTTCGGGGAAGGAGGGACCAATGAGCAGTTCTTC. It yields the protein CASSLFGEGGTNEQFF.

In its sample, this clone was seen a few times. The rearrangement joins TRBV28 to TRBJ2-7, with 9 nucleotides matching TRBD1. This CDR3 is built from 13 residues. CDR1 MDHEN and CDR2 SYDVKM come from the germline V gene. Losses at the gene ends were 4 bases for V and 3 bases for J; bases not matched to a gene: 1. This CDR3 reads CASSSGQGYEQYF. The CDR3 coding sequence is TGTGCCAGCAGTTCGGGACAGGGCTACGAGCAGTACTTC. Full variable domain (rest looked up from reference TRBV28 and TRBJ2-7): DVKVTQSSRYLVKRTGEKVFLECVQDMDHENMFWYRQDPGLGLRLIYFSYDVKMKEKGDIPEGYSVSREKKERFSLILESASTNQTSMYLCASSSGQGYEQYFGPGTRLTVT.

This sequence joins TRBV30 and TRBJ1-2; TRBD1 matches at 7 bases. CDR1 GTSNPN and CDR2 SVGIG come from the germline V gene (reference sequence). This CDR3 region has 15 residues. V lost 2 bases and J lost 5; bases outside the gene matches: 11. The CDR3 protein is CAWSHRGSDGYGYTF. The CDR3 DNA reads as TGTGCCTGGAGTCACAGGGGTTCAGATGGGTATGGCTACACCTTC.

The rearrangement uses TRBV6-4 and TRBJ2-1; D call uncertain. The CDR3 runs 15 residues. The germline V gene has CDR1 MRHNA and CDR2 SNTAGT. Trimming left V 0 bases short and J 0 bases short, with 6 bases between. DNA of the CDR3: TGTGCCAGCAGTGACTCTGCGAGCTCCTACAATGAGCAGTTCTTC. As protein: CASSDSASSYNEQFF.